A single T cell receptor beta chain is shown here with its context. The CDR3 totals 13 residues. Looked up from germline, CDR1 is SGHDT and CDR2 is YYEEEE. V was clipped by 7 bases and J by 7 bases, with 17 bases between them. The data derive from a study of blood T cell repertoires in COVID-19. Study context: T cells, B-cell-depleted T cells, or PBMCs supplied cDNA or gDNA.

Repertoires were generated with immunoSEQ multiplex PCR, while TCRdb's copy carries only in-frame clones and drops some. The data contain under 65,000 clones, roughly 79% of them singletons. J is TRBJ2-5 and V is TRBV5-6; the D gene is possibly TRBD2 (6 bases). The source of this sequence is a woman in her sixties with acute or convalescent COVID-19. Source material: peripheral blood. CDR3 sequence: CASRFGGARTQYF. DNA of the CDR3: TGTGCCAGCCGTTTCGGGGGAGCTCGGACCCAGTACTTC.